This T cell receptor beta chain is drawn from a study of CD8+ T cells in alopecia areata (dated by TCRdb to 2017 to 2018). With regard to the full study: The treated patients, all with moderate-to-severe alopecia areata, were enrolled in an open-label pilot trial of oral tofacitinib given at 5 to 10 mg twice daily. Tofacitinib was administered for 6 to 18 months, and 6 months of follow-up off drug were then conducted to assess delayed response and recurrence. The study used high-throughput TCRbeta sequencing to examine T cell clonal expansion in alopecia areata, in both the C3H/HeJ mouse model and human patients. Human TCRbeta sequencing covered scalp tissue and sorted CD4+ and CD8+ peripheral blood T cells from patchy and totalis/universalis alopecia areata patients and healthy controls. Biopsies were taken from tofacitinib-treated patients at baseline and at 4 and 24 weeks of treatment, and a later scalp biopsy was taken in several of the tofacitinib-treated patients. Scalp clonality was compared among normal scalp (n=4), patchy alopecia areata scalp (n=8), and alopecia totalis/universalis scalp (n=8). RNA was extracted with the PAXgene miRNA kit for fixed scalp, the miRNeasy kit for PBMCs, and the RNeasy kit for mouse skin. TCRbeta CDR3 regions were amplified by immunoSEQ multiplex PCR using 35 Vbeta forward and 13 Jbeta reverse primers. Findings and caveats that apply to the study as a whole: Resident alphabeta T cells in normal human skin are also sequenced, complicating scalp TCR repertoire analysis, unlike mouse skin dominated by gammadelta T cells. Lesional scalp, especially in alopecia totalis/universalis, showed higher clonality and more expanded CD8+ clones than normal scalp, suggesting antigenic drive. Shared TCR sequences between patients were less evident than in mice, which may be partly attributable to HLA diversity in the patient population.

Libraries came from the immunoSEQ multiplex PCR assay. RNA was extracted from all samples and reverse transcribed into cDNA as template for TCR sequencing. First-strand cDNA was synthesized using SuperScript III with a 2:1 mix of oligo-dT and random hexamers. A synthetic immune receptor repertoire was used to assess amplification bias, and residual bias was removed computationally. Processing in the source paper ran as follows. Raw reads were preprocessed to remove errors, and CDR3 was defined according to IMGT conventions as the region from the conserved cysteine to phenylalanine. Clonality was calculated as 1 minus Shannon entropy normalized by log2 of the number of productive unique TCRs. CD4 or CD8 identity of scalp clones was inferred by cross-referencing scalp TCRbeta sequences with sorted blood CD4 and CD8 repertoires. TCRdb holds this immuneACCESS table with in-frame rearrangements only. Some clones are missing; in checked studies, unresolved V genes explain under half, and the rest has no known cause. The V and J calls and clone size are taken from that table; D and trimming were inferred from the DNA. The sample table shows 7,000 or so clones, and roughly 67% are seen once. The top ten hold roughly 17% of the sample.

As for this clone: Its antigen specificity is not known. No clone much larger than this one lies a single base away; base qualities are absent.

The meaning of the sample's time point label: baseline before oral tofacitinib. Lesional scalp punch biopsies and peripheral blood were obtained from alopecia areata patients. Human scalp biopsies were immediately fixed in PAXgene tissue containers. The germline V gene provides CDR1 SGHTA and CDR2 FQGTGA. Inclusive of the bounding cysteine and phenylalanine, the CDR3 is 15 residues long. Just the 45-base CDR3 DNA is kept, in frame starting at base 1. V is shortened by 1 base, J by 4 bases, and the region joining them spans 13 bases. This sequence was found in a human donor with alopecia areata. The source was skin, collected at week 0. This receptor chain uses TRBV7-3 and TRBJ1-2; a weak D assignment points to TRBD1 (5 bases agree). CDR3 loop: CASSLRPGDLYGYTF. The nucleotide sequence reads TGTGCCAGCAGCTTAAGGCCGGGGGATCTCTATGGCTACACCTTC. With all but the CDR3 taken from the reference TRBV7-3 and TRBJ1-2 genes, the full variable domain is: GAGVSQTPSNKVTEKGKYVELRCDPISGHTALYWYRQSLGQGPEFLIYFQGTGAADDSGLPNDRFFAVRPEGSVSTLKIQRTERGDSAVYLCASSLRPGDLYGYTFGSGTRLTVV.